This TCR beta chain was captured in a study of beta chain features in type 1 diabetes. Looked up from germline, CDR1 is ENHRY and CDR2 is SYGVKD. With 1 base clipped from V and 3 bases from J, the junction kept 4 bases outside the gene matches. The CDR3 has 15 residues. The authors reverse transcribed all of the isolated RNA, so sequencing captured expressed TCRB transcripts. Profiled with immunoSEQ multiplex PCR; TCRdb holds only in-frame clones, not every one. This table holds 130,000 to 150,000 clones, around a tenth found once. One heparinised draw, averaging around 120 mL, was taken per donor. The clonotype comes from a man between 18 and 35 years old in good health. V gene TRBV10-3 combines with J gene TRBJ2-7; 9 bases are a match to TRBD2. Specimen: central memory CD4+ T cells from blood. Here the CDR3 reads CAISELSGGNYEQYF. Written as DNA, the CDR3 is TGTGCCATCAGTGAGTTGAGCGGGGGGAACTACGAGCAGTACTTC.